The 10 T cell receptor beta chains given below trace back to one sample, sequenced in a study of blood T cells in healthy people across ages (dated by TCRdb to about 2015). The library was built by means of 5' RACE. The sequencer was an Illumina HiSeq 2500. A second roughly 6 to 12 cycle PCR used a sample-barcoded 5' primer and a J-beta primer mix. The public reads were quality trimmed at Q25 with fastp and then assembled into clones with MiXCR by TCRdb, keeping productive beta chains. Each CDR3 protein gets just one entry, which takes the most common genes and DNA from the rows behind it. This sample is represented by 850,000 or so distinct CDR3 sequences; around 30% of them were singletons. Jointly, the top ten make up 17% of the sample. Sequenced: blood. These receptors were taken from a woman older than 75 in good health.

This CDR3 reads CASSAEKFTDTQYF. CDR3 coding DNA: TGTGCCAGCAGCGCCGAAAAGTTCACAGATACGCAGTATTTT. J is TRBJ2-3 and V is TRBV6-1; D gene uncertain. V was shortened by 6 bases and J by 2 bases, with 12 bases between the two germline ends. This CDR3 contains 14 residues. In germline, CDR1 is MNHNS, CDR2 SASEGT.

Comments on this clonotype: This may be a read error, as it is one base from a much larger clone. The V call is TRBV20-1, the J call TRBJ2-1; D is perhaps TRBD2 (5 bases). This CDR3 spans 16 amino acids. Germline V gene sequence: CDR1 DFQATT, CDR2 SNEGSKA (reference sequence). V was clipped by 1 base and J by 8 bases, with 21 bases between them. CDR3 nucleotide sequence: TGCAGTGCTAGAGGGATTACTGGCGGGCTTGGGGATGAGCAGTTCTTC. Amino acids: CSARGITGGLGDEQFF.

The chain uses TRBV20-1 and TRBJ2-7; TRBD1 matches at 10 bases. The CDR3 has 13 residues. Trimming at V came to 8 bases and at J to 2 bases, leaving 6 bases not matched to a gene. Germline-derived CDR1 and CDR2 are DFQATT and SNEGSKA (reference sequence). The CDR3 sequence: CSTSGQGAYEQYF. The CDR3, as DNA: TGCAGTACCAGCGGACAGGGGGCCTACGAGCAGTACTTC.

In regard to this clonotype: A much larger clone differs from this one at a single base, so this may be a read error. The chain has TRBV2 and TRBJ2-4, with D maybe TRBD2 (6 bases). The CDR3 has 14 amino acids. Germline CDR1 SNHLY, CDR2 FYNNEI. Between the trimmed V and J ends, which lost 4 bases and 13 bases, there was a span of 20 bases. CDR3 nucleotide sequence: TGTGCCAGCAGTGGGGAGGACCGCTACTACGGGCAGTACTTC. It specifies CASSGEDRYYGQYF. Complete variable domain (other parts from reference TRBV2 and TRBJ2-4): EPEVTQTPSHQVTQMGQEVILRCVPISNHLYFYWYRQILGQKVEFLVSFYNNEISEKSEIFDDQFSVERPDGSNFTLKIRSTKLEDSAMYFCASSGEDRYYGQYFGAGTRLSVL.

Worth noting for this clonotype: A much more abundant neighbour one base away suggests this may be a read error. The gene calls are TRBV12-3 or TRBV12-4 and TRBJ2-5; 7 bases fit TRBD1. The trim removed 10 bases at V and 4 bases at J, leaving 6 bases unmatched. The CDR3 runs 12 residues. CDR3 sequence reads: CANRPGGETQYF. CDR3 in DNA: TGTGCCAACAGGCCAGGGGGAGAGACCCAGTACTTC.

This clonotype was counted ten times or more. The chain has TRBV20-1 and TRBJ1-1; D is unresolved. The germline V gene has CDR1 DFQATT and CDR2 SNEGSKA (reference sequence). V shed 3 bases and J shed 0 bases, with 11 bases lying between them. The CDR3 is 14 residues long. CDR3 DNA sequence: TGCAGTGCTAGTCCCCGGACCATGAACACTGAAGCTTTCTTT. Translated, it gives CSASPRTMNTEAFF.

There are many counts of this clonotype. The chain employs TRBV15 and TRBJ2-5; TRBD2 is a possible D gene (5 bases). Trimming cost V 3 bases and J 5 bases, with 10 bases left between them. Germline-derived CDR1 and CDR2 are LNHNV and YYDKDF (reference sequence). CDR3 length equals 13 residues. The CDR3 DNA reads as TGTGCCACCAGCAGGGGAGTCGGGGAGACCCAGTACTTC. It yields the protein CATSRGVGETQYF.

The J gene is TRBJ2-1, the V gene TRBV3-1; possibly TRBD1 for D (5 bases). The DNA end is more similar to TRBJ2-7, so the J call may be wrong. CDR3 length equals 15 residues. The germline gives CDR1 LGHDT, CDR2 YNNKEL (reference sequence). CDR3 in DNA: TGTGCCAGCAGCCAAGGGTCAGGGTCCTACAATGAGCAGTACTTC. It translates to CASSQGSGSYNEQYF.

On this clonotype itself: A single base separates this from a much larger clone, so it may be a read error. The rearrangement uses TRBV12-3 or TRBV12-4 and TRBJ2-3, with a tentative D call TRBD2 (5 bases). Trimming left V 6 bases short and J 10 bases short, with 11 bases between. The CDR3 sequence is 11 residues long. The CDR3 sequence: CASRRVDAQYF. The CDR3, as DNA: TGTGCCAGCAGGAGGGTGGATGCGCAGTATTTT.

This clonotype was seen a few times. This chain uses TRBV29-1 with TRBJ1-2; D is perhaps TRBD1 (5 bases). The CDR3 runs to 13 residues. Germline V lookup: CDR1 SQVTM, CDR2 ANQGSEA. Deletions cut 1 base from V and 4 bases from J, with 10 bases between. CDR3 loop: CSVEGGEIYGYTF. DNA of the CDR3: TGCAGCGTTGAAGGAGGGGAGATCTATGGCTACACCTTC. Combining the CDR3 with reference TRBV29-1 and TRBJ1-2 gives the whole variable domain SAVISQKPSRDICQRGTSLTIQCQVDSQVTMMFWYRQQPGQSLTLIATANQGSEATYESGFVIDKFPISRPNLTFSTLTVSNMSPEDSSIYLCSVEGGEIYGYTFGSGTRLTVV.